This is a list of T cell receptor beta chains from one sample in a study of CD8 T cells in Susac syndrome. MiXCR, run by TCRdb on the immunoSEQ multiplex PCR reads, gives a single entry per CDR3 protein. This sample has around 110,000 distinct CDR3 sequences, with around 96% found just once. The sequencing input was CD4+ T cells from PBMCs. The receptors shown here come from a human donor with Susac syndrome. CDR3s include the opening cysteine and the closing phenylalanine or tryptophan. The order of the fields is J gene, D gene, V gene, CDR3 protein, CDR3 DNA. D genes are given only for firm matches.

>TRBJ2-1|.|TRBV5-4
CASSYGLYNEQFF
TGTGCCAGCAGCTATGGACTCTACAATGAGCAGTTCTTC
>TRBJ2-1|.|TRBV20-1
CSARGLGGAHNEQFF
TGCAGTGCTAGAGGGCTAGGTGGAGCCCACAATGAGCAGTTCTTC
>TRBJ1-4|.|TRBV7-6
CASSSTGANEKLFF
TGTGCCAGCAGCTCGACAGGAGCTAATGAAAAACTGTTTTTT
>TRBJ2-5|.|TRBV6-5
CASSSLARLSETQYF
TGTGCCAGCAGTTCCCTCGCCCGTCTGTCGGAGACCCAGTACTTC
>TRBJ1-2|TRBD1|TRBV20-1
CSAKQGAQGYGYTF
TGCAGTGCTAAGCAGGGGGCCCAGGGCTATGGCTACACCTTC
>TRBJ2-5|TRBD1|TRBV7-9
CASSSRDSLQETQYF
TGTGCCAGCAGCTCCAGGGACAGTCTACAAGAGACCCAGTACTTC
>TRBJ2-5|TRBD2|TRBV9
CASSAGTIQETQYF
TGTGCCAGCAGCGCGGGGACTATCCAAGAGACCCAGTACTTC
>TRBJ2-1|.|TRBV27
CASSYQGYTYNEQFF
TGTGCCAGCAGTTATCAGGGGTACACCTACAATGAGCAGTTCTTC
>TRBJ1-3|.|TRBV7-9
CASSLTGGFRTSGNTIYF
TGTGCCAGCAGCTTAACCGGGGGTTTTCGGACCTCTGGAAACACCATATATTTT
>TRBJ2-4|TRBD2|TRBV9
CASSVGSGRNIQYF
TGTGCCAGCAGCGTAGGTAGCGGGAGGAACATTCAGTACTTC
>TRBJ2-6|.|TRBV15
CATMRTSGANVLTF
TGTGCCACCATGAGGACCTCTGGGGCCAACGTCCTGACTTTC
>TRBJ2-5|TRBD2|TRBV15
CATSGGLAWKTQYF
TGTGCCACCAGCGGTGGACTAGCGTGGAAGACCCAGTACTTC
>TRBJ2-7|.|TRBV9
CASSVSGVALEQYF
TGTGCCAGCAGCGTATCGGGAGTAGCACTCGAGCAGTACTTC
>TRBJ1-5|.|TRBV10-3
CATRTADQPQHF
TGTGCCACCAGGACAGCCGATCAGCCCCAGCATTTT
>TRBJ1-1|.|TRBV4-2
CASSQEFYRANTEAFF
TGTGCCAGCAGCCAAGAGTTCTACCGCGCTAACACTGAAGCTTTCTTT
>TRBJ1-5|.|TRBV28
CASSPQGKSNQPQHF
TGTGCCAGCAGTCCACAGGGAAAGAGCAATCAGCCCCAGCATTTT